This T cell receptor beta chain derives from a study of vaccination effects on CD4 cells after COVID-19. Study findings and constraints: Marked clonal contraction was seen late after vaccination (in both infection- and vaccine-induced clones).

The CDR3 covers 15 residues. Concerning this clone: Its target is unknown.

Antigen-specific CD4+ T cells were first expanded with viral peptide pools by the ViraFEST assay and only then sequenced. Subsequent to less than 13 days of culture, CD4+ T cells were isolated. Each participant was given two doses of one vaccine (BNT162b2 or mRNA-1273). Vaccine recipients, nucleocapsid antibody negative, had no prior SARS-CoV-2 infection. A few million PBMC per well were cultured with roughly 9 IU/ml IL-2 and roughly 11 ug/ml peptides. Cells had half their medium changed to IL-2 medium on days 3 and 7. Using immunoSEQ multiplex PCR, the repertoire was profiled, and TCRdb retains in-frame clones only, with some absent. The table shows over 50,000 clones, with around 78% occurring only once.

Here the sequenced sample was CD4+ T cells from PBMCs cultured with HCoV-229E spike peptides, taken after COVID-19 vaccination. This chain joins TRBV21-1 and TRBJ1-1. TRBV21-1 is a documented pseudogene. The clonotype comes from a human donor who received a COVID-19 vaccine. The CDR3 DNA reads as TGTGCCAGCAGCAAAGTCTGCTGGGAGGGCACTGAAGCTTTCTTT. It yields the protein CASSKVCWEGTEAFF.